A single sample is the source of the 30 T cell receptor beta chains below, sequenced in a study of blood T cell repertoires in COVID-19. Profiled with immunoSEQ multiplex PCR; TCRdb holds only in-frame clones, not every one. The sample records about 47,000 clones, over 75% being singletons. The sequenced material came from peripheral blood. These receptors originate from a man in his forties or fifties with active COVID-19.

V usage is TRBV11-2 and J usage is TRBJ2-1; 9 positions match TRBD1. Germline V lookup: CDR1 SGHAT, CDR2 FQNNGV. The CDR3 covers 14 residues. Unmatched junction bases numbered 8, after V lost 4 bases and J lost 10 bases. CDR3 nucleotides: TGTGCCAGCAGCTCCACCACAGGGGGCGAGGAGCAGTTCTTC. Translated, it gives CASSSTTGGEEQFF.

The chain links TRBV10-2 to TRBJ1-2; 8 nucleotides align to TRBD1. Germline values: CDR1 WSHSY, CDR2 SAAADI. J lost 8 bases, V lost 3 bases, and 5 bases had no gene match. The CDR3 has 13 residues. CDR3 in DNA: TGCGCCAGCAGTGACCCAGGGGGCGGCGGCTACACCTTC. Translation: CASSDPGGGGYTF.

This rearrangement joins TRBV12-3 or TRBV12-4 to TRBJ1-2; 7 nucleotides match TRBD1. CDR3 length: 13 amino acids. Trimming cost V 6 bases and J 5 bases; bases outside gene matches: 6. The CDR3 region has the DNA TGTGCCAGCAGCCGGGGACAGTTTTATGGCTACACCTTC. Translation gives CASSRGQFYGYTF.

The chain recombines TRBV12-3 or TRBV12-4 with TRBJ1-6, with no clear D. The CDR3 runs to 12 residues. V was trimmed by 3 bases and J by 8 bases, leaving 5 bases between them. CDR3 amino acids: CASSFIDSPLHF. The CDR3 nucleotides are TGTGCCAGCAGTTTTATCGATTCACCCCTCCACTTT.

The CDR3 sequence: CASSFEGGRRTGELFF. CDR3 sequence (DNA): TGTGCCAGCAGCTTTGAGGGGGGGCGGAGAACCGGGGAGCTGTTTTTT. The V gene is TRBV7-2, the J gene TRBJ2-2; weak D call: TRBD2 (7 bases). This CDR3 contains 16 residues. Trimming took off 3 bases at V and 5 bases at J, with 16 bases between the two ends. Germline V gene data show CDR1 as SGHTA and CDR2 as FQGNSA.

Here the CDR3 reads CASSYSNRGSTDTQYF. The CDR3 DNA is TGTGCCAGCAGTTACTCCAACAGGGGTAGCACAGATACGCAGTATTTT. The V call is TRBV6-5, the J call TRBJ2-3, with 7 bases lining up with TRBD1. The length of the CDR3 is 16 residues. J lost 0 bases, V lost 0 bases, and 3 bases had no gene match. In germline, CDR1 is MNHEY, CDR2 SVGAGI.

The V call is TRBV4-3, the J call TRBJ2-5; D remains ambiguous. CDR3 length: 14 residues. Germline V CDR1 and CDR2: LGHNA, YSLEER. Trimming took 0 bases from V and 4 from J, leaving 9 bases between them. The CDR3 DNA sequence: TGCGCCAGCAGCCAAGATCTGGTGCGAGAGACCCAGTACTTC. Translated, it gives CASSQDLVRETQYF.

Remarks on this clone: Other DNA sequences in the same sample also yield this CDR3. V is TRBV7-9 and J is TRBJ2-1; 7 nucleotides align to TRBD2. Germline-derived CDR1 and CDR2 are SEHNR and FQNEAQ (reference sequence). V gave up 0 bases and J gave up 4 bases; unmatched junction bases: 0. The CDR3 length is 14 residues. The CDR3: CASSLARGYNEQFF. The CDR3, as DNA: TGTGCCAGCAGCTTAGCGCGGGGGTACAATGAGCAGTTCTTC.

The chain carries TRBV30 and TRBJ1-2, with 7 bases identical to TRBD1. The germline CDR1 and CDR2 sequences are GTSNPN and SVGIG (reference sequence). The CDR3 loop spans 14 amino acids. Trimming removed 2 bases from V and 4 bases from J; junction bases left unmatched: 7. CDR3 nucleotide sequence: TGTGCCTGGAGTAGGGGACAGACGTCCTATGGCTACACCTTC. This sequence encodes CAWSRGQTSYGYTF.

Note on this clone: Other DNA sequences in this specimen translate into the identical CDR3. This chain connects TRBV6-6 to TRBJ1-1; TRBD1 aligns across 7 bases. The CDR3 consists of 15 residues. The J segment lost 1 base and the V segment lost 6 bases, leaving 8 bases of the junction unmatched. Per germline, CDR1 MNHNY and CDR2 SVGAGI (reference sequence). As DNA, the CDR3 is TGTGCCAGCAGCCCGGACAGGACAGCGAACACTGAAGCTTTCTTT. Translating it yields CASSPDRTANTEAFF.

The V and J genes are TRBV18 and TRBJ1-2; TRBD1 is a possible D gene (5 bases). The CDR3 contains 14 residues. Between the trimmed V and J ends, which lost 3 bases and 2 bases, there was a span of 10 bases. The germline gives CDR1 KGHSH, CDR2 LQKENI. The CDR3 DNA reads TGTGCCAGCTCACCTCAGCGACAGAACTATGGCTACACCTTC. It codes for CASSPQRQNYGYTF.

V and J are TRBV4-3 and TRBJ1-1; 8 bases match TRBD1. The CDR3 runs to 14 residues. Germline V CDR1 and CDR2: LGHNA, YSLEER. Losses at the gene ends were 0 bases for V and 11 bases for J; bases not matched to a gene: 8. CDR3 region: CASSQDSGQGEAFF. CDR3 coding DNA: TGCGCCAGCAGCCAAGACTCCGGACAGGGTGAGGCTTTCTTT.

There are a few counts of this clone. This chain joins TRBV6-6 and TRBJ2-7, with 7 nucleotides matching TRBD2. J was trimmed by 2 bases and V by 0 bases; bases with no gene match: 7. The germline gives CDR1 MNHNY, CDR2 SVGAGI (reference sequence). CDR3 length: 16 amino acids. This CDR3 reads CASSYSMSSGAYEQYV. CDR3 DNA: TGTGCCAGCAGTTACTCGATGTCTAGCGGAGCCTACGAGCAGTACGTC.

The chain carries TRBV7-9 and TRBJ1-2; a weak D match, TRBD1 (5 bases). Germline V gene data show CDR1 as SEHNR and CDR2 as FQNEAQ (reference sequence). The length of the CDR3 is 12 residues. With 7 bases removed from V and 7 bases from J, the gap between germline ends came to 13 bases. Here the CDR3 reads CASTETGGGYTF. Here the CDR3 DNA reads TGTGCCAGCACCGAGACGGGGGGTGGCTACACCTTC.

The genes are TRBV6-4 and TRBJ2-1; D perhaps matches TRBD1 (5 bases). Trimming took 5 bases from V and 3 from J, leaving 14 bases between them. The germline CDR1 and CDR2 sequences are MRHNA and SNTAGT. CDR3 length: 15 amino acids. The CDR3 spells CASSRAGNDYNEQFF. CDR3 DNA: TGTGCCAGCAGTCGAGCAGGGAACGACTACAATGAGCAGTTCTTC.

CDR3 residues: CASSQEGQGAVSGELFF. The CDR3 DNA is TGCGCCAGCAGCCAAGAAGGACAGGGGGCTGTCTCCGGGGAGCTGTTTTTT. This chain connects TRBV4-1 to TRBJ2-2; the match to TRBD1 covers 11 bases. Germline V gene sequence: CDR1 MGHRA, CDR2 YSYEKL. The CDR3 contains 17 residues. J gave up 6 bases and V 0 bases, and 6 bases lay outside the gene matches.

This clone was seen only once. The chain combines TRBV7-9 with TRBJ2-1; 7 nucleotides agree with TRBD2. Germline-derived CDR1 and CDR2 are SEHNR and FQNEAQ (reference sequence). This CDR3 spans 14 amino acids. With 4 bases clipped from V and 8 bases from J, the junction kept 8 bases outside the gene matches. CDR3 DNA sequence: TGTGCCAGCAGCTCCTGGATAGCGGGCGATGAGCAGTTCTTC. Its translation: CASSSWIAGDEQFF.

The gene calls are TRBV29-1 and TRBJ2-1; maybe TRBD1 (6 bases). CDR3 length: 11 residues. CDR1 and CDR2 from the germline V gene are SQVTM and ANQGSEA. Trimming stripped 5 bases from V and 8 bases from J, with 10 bases between. The CDR3 bases are TGCAGCGTTTTCAGGGGCGATGAGCAGTTCTTC. Protein: CSVFRGDEQFF.

The genes are TRBV20-1 and TRBJ2-3, with TRBD2 matching 14 bases. Trimming at V came to 3 bases and at J to 3 bases, leaving 8 bases not matched to a gene. The germline V gene encodes CDR1 DFQATT and CDR2 SNEGSKA (reference sequence). The CDR3 runs 17 residues. The CDR3 nucleotides read TGCAGTGCTAGTCGCGGACTAGCGGGGGGAACGACAGATACGCAGTATTTT. Its translation: CSASRGLAGGTTDTQYF.

This rearrangement joins TRBV27 to TRBJ2-7; 7 bases line up with TRBD2. The germline CDR1 and CDR2 sequences are MNHEY and SMNVEV (reference sequence). V was clipped by 5 bases and J by 3 bases; unmatched bases: 10. There are 15 residues in the CDR3. The DNA for the CDR3 is TGTGCCAGCAGTGTAAAAGGGCGGGGGAGCTACGAGCAGTACGTC. Amino acid sequence: CASSVKGRGSYEQYV.

The J gene is TRBJ2-3, the V gene TRBV4-3; perhaps TRBD1 as D (5 bases). Germline values: CDR1 LGHNA, CDR2 YSLEER. Between the trimmed V and J ends, which lost 1 base and 1 base, there was a span of 15 bases. The CDR3 spans 17 residues. In DNA, the CDR3 is TGCGCCAGCAGCCAAGTGGCGTTTGGGGCCGGCACAGATACGCAGTATTTT. Amino acids: CASSQVAFGAGTDTQYF.

This chain links TRBV5-4 with TRBJ2-3, with TRBD2 identical over 7 bases. The junction had 13 bases not matched to a gene; V was cut back by 1 base and J by 8 bases. Germline CDR1 SGHNT, CDR2 YYREEE (reference sequence). This CDR3 has 16 amino acids. In nucleotides, the CDR3 is TGTGCCAGCAGCTTGTTCTCCAGCGGGGCGCAGGGTACGCAGTATTTT. Protein: CASSLFSSGAQGTQYF.

The rearrangement uses TRBV11-3 and TRBJ1-3, with a weak D call TRBD1 (5 bases). Germline V gives CDR1 SGHNT, CDR2 YENEEA. Trimming shortened V by 8 bases and J by 0 bases, and 20 bases separated the two germline ends. This CDR3 has 17 residues. CDR3 DNA sequence: TGTGCCAGCGGTCGGCGTGGAGGGGCCAGCTCTGGAAACACCATATATTTT. It is translated as CASGRRGGASSGNTIYF.

V usage is TRBV5-1 and J usage is TRBJ1-4, with 7 bases identical to TRBD1. The CDR3 is 15 amino acids. The germline V gene has CDR1 SGHRS and CDR2 YFSETQ. V lost 3 bases to trimming and J lost 1 base; unmatched junction nucleotides: 3. CDR3 sequence (DNA): TGCGCCAGCAGCTGGACAGGTGGAACTAATGAAAAACTGTTTTTT. Its protein product is CASSWTGGTNEKLFF.

The chain recombines TRBV19 with TRBJ2-2; perhaps TRBD1 as D (7 bases). Germline V lookup: CDR1 LNHDA, CDR2 SQIVND (reference sequence). The germline V and J ends were trimmed by 3 bases and 4 bases, with 18 bases remaining between them. The CDR3 loop spans 17 amino acids. DNA of the CDR3: TGTGCCAGTAGTATCGGTCGACAGGGAGGAGGCACCGGGGAGCTGTTTTTT. Translating it yields CASSIGRQGGGTGELFF.

The rearrangement uses TRBV6-6 and TRBJ2-5; D remains ambiguous. The V end was cut by 6 bases, the J end by 7 bases, with 15 bases between. This CDR3 has 13 amino acids. CDR1 MNHNY and CDR2 SVGAGI come from the germline V gene (reference sequence). As DNA, the CDR3 is TGTGCCAGCAGATCCGACATCCTCGGGACCCAGTACTTC. Translating gives CASRSDILGTQYF.

The chain links TRBV4-2 to TRBJ1-2; 7 bases line up with TRBD1. The CDR3 spans 16 residues. CDR1 is LGHNA, CDR2 YNFKEQ, per germline. V dropped 2 bases and J dropped 8; count of bases not matched to a gene: 14. The CDR3 is CASSQSTGWDSPGYTF. CDR3 sequence (DNA): TGTGCCAGCAGCCAATCCACAGGATGGGACAGCCCCGGCTACACCTTC.

This clone appeared a few times. The chain carries TRBV6-2 or TRBV6-3 and TRBJ1-4; tentatively, D is TRBD1 (6 bases). This CDR3 spans 13 amino acids. Trimming left V 6 bases short and J 6 bases short, with 11 bases between. Germline V gene data show CDR1 as MNHEY and CDR2 as SVGEGT. Here the CDR3 reads CASSRGQHEKLFF. Written as DNA, the CDR3 is TGTGCCAGCAGCCGCGGACAGCATGAAAAACTGTTTTTT.

The gene calls are TRBV15 and TRBJ2-3, with D perhaps matching TRBD2 (6 bases). The CDR3 is made up of 13 amino acids. CDR1 is LNHNV and CDR2 is YYDKDF in the germline V gene (reference sequence). Trimming took 3 bases from V and 5 from J, leaving 9 bases between them. The CDR3 spells CATSSGGQDTQYF. The DNA for the CDR3 is TGTGCCACCAGCAGCGGAGGGCAAGATACGCAGTATTTT.

The table lists this clone with a few counts. V gene TRBV9 combines with J gene TRBJ2-7; weak D call: TRBD1 (7 bases). The CDR3 runs 14 residues. Trimming took 0 bases from V and 4 from J, leaving 11 bases between them. Per the germline V gene, CDR1 is SGDLS and CDR2 is YYNGEE. For the CDR3, the DNA is TGTGCCAGCAGCGTAGCGTCAGGGGGGTACGAGCAGTACTTC. It encodes CASSVASGGYEQYF.